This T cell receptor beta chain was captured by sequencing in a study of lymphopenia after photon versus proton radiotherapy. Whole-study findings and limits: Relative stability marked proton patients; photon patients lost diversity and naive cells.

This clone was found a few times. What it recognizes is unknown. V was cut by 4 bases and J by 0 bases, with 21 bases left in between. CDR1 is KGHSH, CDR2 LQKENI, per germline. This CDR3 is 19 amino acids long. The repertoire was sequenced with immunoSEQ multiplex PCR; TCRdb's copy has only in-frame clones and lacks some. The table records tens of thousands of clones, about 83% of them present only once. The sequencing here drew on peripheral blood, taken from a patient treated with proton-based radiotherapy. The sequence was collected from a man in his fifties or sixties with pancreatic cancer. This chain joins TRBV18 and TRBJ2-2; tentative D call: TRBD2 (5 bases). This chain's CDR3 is CASSQSQNQRRTNTGELFF. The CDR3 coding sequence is TGTGCCAGCTCACAGTCTCAAAACCAGCGGAGGACGAACACCGGGGAGCTGTTTTTT.